This TCR beta chain was recorded in a study of human T cells and chemical hapten exposure. General observations from the study: Versus controls, significantly more large CDR3 similarity clusters arose from expanded TCRs. Counts of TCRs above 1 in 1000 frequency stayed unchanged with DPC sensitization.

Details on this clonotype: As yet, its antigen is unknown.

Time point here: patch test 3, about 24 weeks after DPC sensitization. The treatment here: therapeutic diphenylcyclopropenone sensitization with weekly scalp DPC. Blood, whole and unfractionated, served as the source for total RNA extraction. TCRdb independently ran MiXCR on the RACE reads; one entry per CDR3 protein. The sample lists more than 95,000 distinct CDR3 sequences; 30% to 35% were seen once. Germline CDR1 is MNHEY and CDR2 is SVGEGT. This CDR3 spans 16 amino acids. With 4 bases clipped from V and 1 base from J, the junction kept 6 bases outside the gene matches. The clonotype was recovered from a man aged 40-49 years with alopecia areata. Some clones in this sample may be carry-over from other donors' samples. The rearrangement joins TRBV6-2 or TRBV6-3 to TRBJ1-5, with 8 nucleotides matching TRBD1. Sequencing used whole blood, obtained in connection with sensitization to the hapten diphenylcyclopropenone (DPC). CDR3: CASSSDRVGSNQPQHF. In DNA form, the CDR3 reads TGTGCCAGCAGTTCGGACAGGGTTGGGAGCAATCAGCCCCAGCATTTT.